The source of this TCR beta chain is a study of yellow fever vaccine responses in identical twins (dated by TCRdb to 2017 to 2018). Notes on the research overall: The study precisely tracked vaccine-responding T cell clones in identical twins. What the work shows at the level of the full study, not this receptor alone: According to the authors, in identical twins the way T cells responded to vaccination appeared partly convergent and partly personalized.

Comment on this clonotype: Its target antigen remains unknown. No base quality information exists; no much larger clone differs at one position.

The library was built by means of RT-PCR. Sequencing was carried out with an Illumina HiSeq 2500. In-frame beta chains were kept once TCRdb had trimmed the public reads at Q25 with fastp and called clones with MiXCR. Identical CDR3 protein sequences are pooled into one entry, listed with their most common genes and DNA. The sample includes around 15,000 distinct CDR3 sequences, with about four fifths observed a single time. Clones ranked in the top ten supply about 1.8% of the sample. The CDR3 runs 11 amino acids, cysteine and phenylalanine included. This entry keeps only the CDR3 DNA: 33 bases, framed from base 1. For CDR1 and CDR2, the germline V gene (reference sequence) lists GTSNPN and SVGIG. Trimming costs V 4 bases and J 2 bases, and their ends lie 6 bases apart.

In this chain, TRBV30 is recombined with TRBJ2-7; the D gene cannot be named for sure. The sequences come from T cells from blood (PBMCs), unsorted or a sorted subset (not recorded which), collected before or after yellow fever vaccination (not recorded which). The clonotype was recovered from a woman aged 18-35 years who received the yellow fever vaccine. Donor details come from another sample of the same person, matched by shared clones. The sequenced DNA is TGTGCCTGGATCTCCGCCTACGAGCAGTACTTC. It translates as CAWISAYEQYF.